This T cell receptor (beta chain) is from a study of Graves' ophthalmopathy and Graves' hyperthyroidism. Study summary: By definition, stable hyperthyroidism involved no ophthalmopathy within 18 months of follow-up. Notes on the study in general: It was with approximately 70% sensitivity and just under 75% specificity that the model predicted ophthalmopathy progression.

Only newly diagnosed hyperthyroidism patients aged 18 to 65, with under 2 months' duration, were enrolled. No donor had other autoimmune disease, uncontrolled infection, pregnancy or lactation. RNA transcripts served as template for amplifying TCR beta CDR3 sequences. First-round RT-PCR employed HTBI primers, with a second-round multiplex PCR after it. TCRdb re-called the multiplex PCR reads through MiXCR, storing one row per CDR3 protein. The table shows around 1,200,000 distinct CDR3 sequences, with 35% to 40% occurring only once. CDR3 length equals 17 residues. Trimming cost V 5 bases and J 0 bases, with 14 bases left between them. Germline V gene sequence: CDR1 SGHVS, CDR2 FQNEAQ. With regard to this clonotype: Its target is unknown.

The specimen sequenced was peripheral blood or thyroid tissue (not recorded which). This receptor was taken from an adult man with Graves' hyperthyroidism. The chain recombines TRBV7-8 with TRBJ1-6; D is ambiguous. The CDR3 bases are TGTGCCAGCAGCATAACAGAGGGAAGCTCCTATAATTCACCCCTCCACTTT. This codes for CASSITEGSSYNSPLHF.